The 10 T cell receptor beta chains reported below all come from one sample, sequenced in a study of CD8+ T cells in alopecia areata. Described treatment: oral pan-JAK inhibitor, 5-10 mg twice daily. Sequencing templates came from extracted RNA that was reverse transcribed into cDNA. The table came from immunoSEQ multiplex PCR; TCRdb's copy has only in-frame clones and leaves some out. The sample yields a few hundred thousand clones, more than 30% seen once. The source was CD4+ T cells sorted from blood, collected between weeks 30 and 35, from a patient treated with tofacitinib. The receptors were gathered from a human donor with alopecia areata.

This clone was picked up a small number of times. The chain links TRBV29-1 to TRBJ1-3, with D possibly matching TRBD1 (5 bases). The CDR3 length is 13 residues. Per germline, CDR1 SQVTM and CDR2 ANQGSEA. With 4 bases removed from V and 0 bases from J, the gap between germline ends came to 7 bases. The CDR3 loop reads CSVGQSSGNTIYF. The CDR3 nucleotides are TGCAGCGTTGGACAGTCCTCTGGAAACACCATATATTTT.

The chain carries TRBV2 and TRBJ2-1; the match to TRBD2 covers 14 bases. The germline CDR1 and CDR2 sequences are SNHLY and FYNNEI. With V trimmed by 0 bases and J by 0 bases, 1 base remained unmatched. The CDR3 has 18 amino acids. CDR3 sequence: CASSEAGLAGGSYNEQFF. DNA for the CDR3: TGTGCCAGCAGTGAAGCTGGACTAGCGGGGGGCTCCTACAATGAGCAGTTCTTC. Filled out from reference TRBV2 and TRBJ2-1, the complete variable domain reads EPEVTQTPSHQVTQMGQEVILRCVPISNHLYFYWYRQILGQKVEFLVSFYNNEISEKSEIFDDQFSVERPDGSNFTLKIRSTKLEDSAMYFCASSEAGLAGGSYNEQFFGPGTRLTVL.

This clone turned up a few times. The chain combines TRBV5-1 with TRBJ2-7, with 10 bases matching TRBD1. CDR3 length: 15 amino acids. Germline V CDR1 and CDR2: SGHRS, YFSETQ. After removal of 7 bases from V and 4 bases from J, the junction contained 11 bases not matched to a gene. The CDR3 DNA reads as TGCGCCAGCCGTCCGGCGGGACAGGGGCTTTACGAGCAGTACTTC. Protein product: CASRPAGQGLYEQYF.

This clone turned up a few times. V gene TRBV16 combines with J gene TRBJ1-4; TRBD1 aligns across 7 bases. Germline-derived CDR1 and CDR2 are KGHSY and FQNENV. CDR3 length: 14 amino acids. V trimming: 4 bases; J trimming: 5 bases; junction bases outside the gene matches: 4. CDR3: CASSPQGGNEKLFF. CDR3 nucleotides: TGTGCCAGCAGCCCTCAGGGGGGAAATGAAAAACTGTTTTTT.

The table lists this clone with a few counts. The chain links TRBV7-8 to TRBJ2-7, with 13 bases aligning to TRBD2. The germline V gene encodes CDR1 SGHVS and CDR2 FQNEAQ. V was pared by 1 base and J by 6 bases, with 0 bases of the junction left unmatched. The length of the CDR3 is 14 residues. CDR3 in amino acids: CASSLGTSGSEQYF. The CDR3 region has the DNA TGTGCCAGCAGCTTAGGGACTAGCGGGAGCGAGCAGTACTTC.

The chain couples TRBV30 to TRBJ1-2; no definite D call. The CDR3 is 12 residues long. The V end was cut by 3 bases, the J end by 7 bases, with 12 bases between. The V gene's germline CDR1 is GTSNPN and CDR2 SVGIG (reference sequence). This chain's CDR3 is CAWSWTDFGYTF. CDR3 bases: TGTGCCTGGAGCTGGACGGACTTTGGCTACACCTTC.

V gene TRBV2 combines with J gene TRBJ1-1; D is uncertain. The CDR3 extends over 14 amino acids. The V end was cut by 2 bases, the J end by 8 bases, with 15 bases between. CDR1 is SNHLY, CDR2 FYNNEI, per germline. For the CDR3, the DNA is TGTGCCAGCAGTGAATTCAGGTCTTTGGTCGAAGCTTTCTTT. It codes for CASSEFRSLVEAFF.

The chain has TRBV15 and TRBJ2-1; no clear D. This CDR3 spans 12 amino acids. Germline V lookup: CDR1 LNHNV, CDR2 YYDKDF (reference sequence). V shed 1 base and J shed 7 bases, with 5 bases lying between them. CDR3 DNA: TGTGCCACCAGCAGAGTTAGGAATGAGCAGTTCTTC. Its translation is CATSRVRNEQFF.

In its sample, this clone was seen a few times. The chain carries TRBV5-1 and TRBJ2-6; D might be TRBD1 or TRBD2, each matching 6 bases. CDR3 length: 17 amino acids. Between the trimmed V and J ends, which lost 4 bases and 4 bases, there was a span of 18 bases. CDR1 and CDR2 (germline): SGHRS, YFSETQ. CDR3 sequence (DNA): TGCGCCAGCAGCCGACACGGGGGCTCTCTCGGGGCCAACGTCCTGACTTTC. It codes for CASSRHGGSLGANVLTF.

This clone was seen only a few times. This chain uses TRBV30 with TRBJ1-5, with 7 bases fitting TRBD1. J gave up 2 bases and V 4 bases, and 5 bases lay outside the gene matches. The CDR3 length is 14 residues. Germline loops: CDR1 GTSNPN, CDR2 SVGIG (reference sequence). CDR3 protein: CAWTNRGGNQPQHF. The CDR3 DNA sequence: TGTGCCTGGACGAACAGGGGAGGCAATCAGCCCCAGCATTTT.